This T cell receptor (beta chain) originates from a study of shared T cell receptors in the human thymus. TCRdb's copy holds only in-frame clones and misses some; the assay was immunoSEQ multiplex PCR. The top ten clones hold over 0.008% of a sample with hundreds of thousands of clones, around 87% of them seen once. Trimming cost V 0 bases and J 4 bases, with 6 bases left between them. The CDR3 has 13 residues. The germline CDR1 and CDR2 sequences are LGHNA and YNFKEQ. These records were also assigned to another study, of human thymus T cells. That source adds: Resections were taken during corrective heart surgery, and the thymus tissue came from these.

Material: thymocytes. The clonotype originates from a boy younger than two with a congenital heart defect. This chain links TRBV4-2 with TRBJ1-1; no reliable D call. CDR3 bases: TGTGCCAGCAGCCAAGATCGGGGCACTGAAGCTTTCTTT. It is translated as CASSQDRGTEAFF.